These 26 T cell receptor beta chains share one sample of origin, sequenced in a study of T cells in Graves' hyperthyroidism and ophthalmopathy. RNA transcripts provided the source from which TCR beta CDR3 regions were amplified. A first-round RT-PCR of the TCR CDR3 used the HTBI primer set. TCRdb re-derived calls from the multiplex PCR reads in MiXCR, one entry per CDR3 protein. The sample has 250,000 to 400,000 distinct CDR3 sequences; approximately 15% are singletons. The specimen sequenced was blood. The receptors derive from a middle-aged woman with Graves' ophthalmopathy.

There are many counts of this clonotype. CDR3 coding DNA: TGCAGTGCTAGAGACTCCCCCGGAGGCAGTGAAAAACTGTTTTTT. Its translation: CSARDSPGGSEKLFF. This rearrangement joins TRBV20-1 to TRBJ1-4, with D unresolved. This CDR3 region has 15 residues. V lost 0 bases and J 7 bases, leaving 15 bases between the germline ends. Looked up from germline, CDR1 is DFQATT and CDR2 is SNEGSKA (reference sequence).

Many counts were recorded for this clonotype. V gene TRBV28 combines with J gene TRBJ2-3; D call uncertain. V gave up 6 bases and J gave up 0 bases, with 16 bases separating them. Per the germline V gene, CDR1 is MDHEN and CDR2 is SYDVKM. The CDR3 consists of 16 residues. CDR3 sequence reads: CASSQTENTSTDTQYF. CDR3 nucleotides: TGTGCCAGCAGCCAGACCGAAAATACTAGCACAGATACGCAGTATTTT.

Of note for this clonotype: A much larger clone lies a single base off, so this may be a read error. V usage is TRBV6-1 and J usage is TRBJ2-3; 8 nucleotides agree with TRBD2. V lost 6 bases, J lost 4 bases, and 12 bases stayed unmatched. The V gene's germline CDR1 is MNHNS and CDR2 SASEGT. This CDR3 is built from 16 residues. DNA for the CDR3: TGTGCCAGCAGACCGACTAGCGAGTGGTTCTCAGATACGCAGTATTTT. Amino acid sequence: CASRPTSEWFSDTQYF.

The rearrangement links TRBV9 to TRBJ2-1, with TRBD2 matching 7 bases. Losses at the gene ends were 0 bases for V and 5 bases for J; bases not matched to a gene: 5. CDR3 length: 15 residues. The germline gives CDR1 SGDLS, CDR2 YYNGEE. The CDR3 sequence: CASSVGAGDNNEQFF. The CDR3, as DNA: TGTGCCAGCAGCGTAGGTGCGGGAGATAACAATGAGCAGTTCTTC.

This clonotype was seen at least ten times. The rearrangement joins TRBV28 to TRBJ2-7, with D tentatively TRBD1 (5 bases). The CDR3 is 18 amino acids. Trimming shortened V by 8 bases and J by 4 bases, and 30 bases separated the two germline ends. The germline CDR1 and CDR2 sequences are MDHEN and SYDVKM. CDR3 DNA sequence: TGTGCCAGCTCAAGTGCCAGGACACGGTCATTTAATCAATACGAGCAGTACTTC. Translating it yields CASSSARTRSFNQYEQYF. Full variable domain (outside the CDR3, taken from reference TRBV28 and TRBJ2-7): DVKVTQSSRYLVKRTGEKVFLECVQDMDHENMFWYRQDPGLGLRLIYFSYDVKMKEKGDIPEGYSVSREKKERFSLILESASTNQTSMYLCASSSARTRSFNQYEQYFGPGTRLTVT.

The chain has TRBV5-4 and TRBJ1-2; tentative D call: TRBD1 (6 bases). CDR1 and CDR2 (germline): SGHNT, YYREEE (reference sequence). V shed 6 bases and J shed 0 bases, with 15 bases lying between them. The CDR3 is 15 amino acids. The CDR3 region has the DNA TGTGCCAGCATCCAAGGGGGGACAACTAACTATGGCTACACCTTC. This codes for CASIQGGTTNYGYTF.

This clonotype was detected only a few times. The rearrangement links TRBV9 to TRBJ2-3; 16 nucleotides line up with TRBD2. The germline CDR1 and CDR2 sequences are SGDLS and YYNGEE. Trimming took 3 bases from V and 3 from J; bases not matched to a gene: 4. The CDR3 covers 17 residues. This chain's CDR3 is CASSAGTSGRETDTQYF. The CDR3 DNA follows: TGTGCCAGCAGCGCCGGGACTAGCGGGAGGGAAACAGATACGCAGTATTTT.

This clonotype was seen many times. The J gene is TRBJ1-5, the V gene TRBV6-1; 10 bases are a match to TRBD1. CDR1 and CDR2 from the germline V gene are MNHNS and SASEGT. V lost 4 bases and J lost 5; bases outside the gene matches: 5. CDR3 length: 15 residues. The DNA for the CDR3 is TGTGCCAGCAGTGCCCGGACAGGGGGGGATCAGCCCCAGCATTTT. Protein product: CASSARTGGDQPQHF.

The sample holds many counts of this clonotype. The J gene is TRBJ1-2, the V gene TRBV29-1; weak D call: TRBD1 (5 bases). The V and J ends lost 1 base and 1 base respectively, with 10 bases between them. The germline CDR1 and CDR2 sequences are SQVTM and ANQGSEA. CDR3 length: 14 amino acids. CDR3 loop: CSVEGDGRNYGYTF. The CDR3 DNA is TGCAGCGTTGAAGGGGACGGACGTAACTATGGCTACACCTTC.

This clonotype was seen ten or more times. V gene TRBV2 combines with J gene TRBJ2-1; D remains ambiguous. Trimming shortened V by 0 bases and J by 2 bases, and 8 bases separated the two germline ends. The CDR3 sequence is 15 residues long. Germline loops: CDR1 SNHLY, CDR2 FYNNEI. The CDR3 is CASSEAVATYNEQFF. The CDR3 DNA reads as TGTGCCAGCAGTGAAGCGGTAGCCACCTACAATGAGCAGTTCTTC.

For this clonotype: A much larger clone differs by one base, so this may be a read error. This chain joins TRBV6-8 and TRBJ1-1; 10 bases match TRBD1. Germline lookup yields CDR1 MNHGY and CDR2 SAAAGT. The trim removed 7 bases at V and 3 bases at J, leaving 11 bases unmatched. This CDR3 has 16 residues. The CDR3 spells CASNEGQGPLDTEAFF. In DNA, the CDR3 is TGTGCCAGCAACGAGGGACAGGGGCCCTTGGACACTGAAGCTTTCTTT.

This clonotype was seen a handful of times. This chain connects TRBV20-1 to TRBJ2-2; D is perhaps TRBD2 (5 bases). The CDR3 runs to 15 residues. Trimming took 5 bases from V and 4 from J, leaving 17 bases between them. CDR1 and CDR2 from the germline V gene are DFQATT and SNEGSKA (reference sequence). The CDR3 protein is CSAPRASPRTGELFF. In DNA, the CDR3 is TGCAGTGCTCCCCGGGCTAGCCCTCGCACCGGGGAGCTGTTTTTT.

This clonotype occurred a few times. This rearrangement joins TRBV24-1 to TRBJ2-3; TRBD2 agrees at 13 bases. The ends lost 6 bases at V and 3 bases at J; junction bases unmatched: 17. Germline loops: CDR1 KGHDR, CDR2 SFDVKD. The CDR3 extends over 20 amino acids. The DNA for the CDR3 is TGTGCCACCAGTCCCGGGAGACTAGCGGGGGGCCCGGGGGGTACAGATACGCAGTATTTT. Translation gives CATSPGRLAGGPGGTDTQYF.

This clonotype has at least ten counts. This sequence joins TRBV20-1 and TRBJ2-1; no reliable D call. The CDR3 totals 13 residues. Germline CDR1 and CDR2: DFQATT and SNEGSKA (reference sequence). The V end lost 0 bases, the J end lost 9 bases, and 12 bases lay between the germline ends. The CDR3 DNA is TGCAGTGCTAGAGATTCCAGAGTCGGTGAGCAGTTCTTC. Its protein product is CSARDSRVGEQFF.

This clonotype was seen repeatedly, ten times or more. V and J are TRBV6-2 or TRBV6-3 and TRBJ1-6; 7 bases agree with TRBD1. Germline assignment: CDR1 MNHEY and CDR2 SVGEGT. The CDR3 extends over 15 amino acids. V shed 6 bases and J 7 bases; nucleotides not matched to a gene: 9. CDR3 DNA: TGTGCCAGCAGGCTAAACAGGGGTGAGAATTCACCCCTCCACTTT. Its protein product is CASRLNRGENSPLHF.

This clonotype has more than one count but fewer than ten. The rearrangement uses TRBV5-1 and TRBJ2-1; TRBD1 aligns across 8 bases. The CDR3 loop spans 12 amino acids. The trim removed 7 bases at V and 8 bases at J, leaving 5 bases unmatched. Germline V gives CDR1 SGHRS, CDR2 YFSETQ. The CDR3 coding sequence is TGCGCCAGCGGACAGGGAGAATATGAGCAGTTCTTC. This codes for CASGQGEYEQFF.

This clonotype was observed many times. This chain uses TRBV28 with TRBJ1-2; D is undetermined. The CDR3 has 11 residues. CDR1 MDHEN and CDR2 SYDVKM come from the germline V gene. Trimming removed 6 bases from V and 8 bases from J, with 10 bases in between. CDR3 in DNA: TGTGCCAGCAGGTTCCCAGGAGGCTACACCTTC. Protein product: CASRFPGGYTF.

This clonotype was seen many times. V gene TRBV30 combines with J gene TRBJ1-3; weak D call: TRBD1 (6 bases). V lost 4 bases and J lost 0, with 10 bases in between. This CDR3 comprises 14 residues. From germline, CDR1 is GTSNPN and CDR2 SVGIG (reference sequence). The CDR3 sequence is CAWNLDSSGNTIYF. CDR3 DNA: TGTGCCTGGAATCTGGACAGCTCTGGAAACACCATATATTTT.

This clonotype came up many times. CDR3 amino acids: CASRRSSGEAFF. In DNA, the CDR3 is TGTGCCAGCAGACGGTCCTCCGGGGAAGCTTTCTTT. V usage is TRBV3-1 and J usage is TRBJ1-1; D unclear. The CDR3 totals 12 residues. Per germline, CDR1 LGHDT and CDR2 YNNKEL (reference sequence). V was shortened by 6 bases and J by 8 bases, with 13 bases between the two germline ends.

The V call is TRBV27, the J call TRBJ2-3, with 7 bases that match TRBD2. The CDR3 spans 13 residues. CDR1 is MNHEY and CDR2 is SMNVEV in the germline V gene (reference sequence). Losses at the gene ends were 4 bases for V and 5 bases for J; bases not matched to a gene: 3. The DNA for the CDR3 is TGTGCCAGCAGTTGGAAGCGGGGAGATACGCAGTATTTT. Amino acid sequence: CASSWKRGDTQYF.

In nucleotides, the CDR3 is TGTGCCAGCAGACGGACTAGCGGGAGCGAGCAGTACTTC. This sequence encodes CASRRTSGSEQYF. This rearrangement joins TRBV6-1 to TRBJ2-7; 13 bases agree with TRBD2. Trimming took 6 bases from V and 6 from J; bases not matched to a gene: 2. The CDR3 has 13 amino acids. The germline CDR1 and CDR2 sequences are MNHNS and SASEGT.

This clonotype was picked up many times. The J gene is TRBJ2-7, the V gene TRBV28, with D possibly being TRBD1 (6 bases). Germline CDR1 and CDR2: MDHEN and SYDVKM. There are 17 residues in the CDR3. V lost 7 bases to trimming and J lost 0 bases, with 22 bases between them. In DNA form, the CDR3 reads TGTGCCAGCACCCCACCCAGGGGCGGAATAATCTCCTACGAGCAGTACTTC. Amino acids: CASTPPRGGIISYEQYF.

V usage is TRBV11-2 and J usage is TRBJ2-3; D uncertain. With 2 bases removed from V and 5 bases from J, the gap between germline ends came to 20 bases. This CDR3 is built from 17 residues. In germline, CDR1 is SGHAT, CDR2 FQNNGV. The CDR3 is CASSLRYRNGDGDTQYF. The DNA for the CDR3 is TGTGCCAGCAGCTTAAGGTACCGAAATGGGGATGGAGATACGCAGTATTTT.

The chain combines TRBV7-9 with TRBJ1-5; tentatively, D is TRBD1 (5 bases). V lost 1 base and J 7 bases, leaving 11 bases between the germline ends. This CDR3 is 14 amino acids long. Germline assignment: CDR1 SEHNR and CDR2 FQNEAQ (reference sequence). The CDR3 bases are TGTGCCAGCAGCTTAGGCGGGGCTGGGCAGCCCCAGCATTTT. Translation: CASSLGGAGQPQHF.

This clonotype came up many times. The gene calls are TRBV6-1 and TRBJ1-4, with D hard to call. The CDR3 sequence is 15 residues long. Trimming cost V 5 bases and J 9 bases, with 19 bases left between them. From germline, CDR1 is MNHNS and CDR2 SASEGT. CDR3: CASSPDFEGRKKLFF. As DNA, the CDR3 is TGTGCCAGCAGTCCCGACTTCGAGGGCCGAAAAAAACTGTTTTTT.

This clonotype was seen a handful of times. The V and J genes are TRBV6-1 and TRBJ2-1, with 9 bases lining up with TRBD2. Unmatched junction bases numbered 7, after V lost 3 bases and J lost 7 bases. The V gene's germline CDR1 is MNHNS and CDR2 SASEGT. The CDR3 has 15 residues. The CDR3 sequence: CASSERASGENEQFF. Written as DNA, the CDR3 is TGTGCCAGCAGTGAGAGGGCTAGCGGGGAGAATGAGCAGTTCTTC.